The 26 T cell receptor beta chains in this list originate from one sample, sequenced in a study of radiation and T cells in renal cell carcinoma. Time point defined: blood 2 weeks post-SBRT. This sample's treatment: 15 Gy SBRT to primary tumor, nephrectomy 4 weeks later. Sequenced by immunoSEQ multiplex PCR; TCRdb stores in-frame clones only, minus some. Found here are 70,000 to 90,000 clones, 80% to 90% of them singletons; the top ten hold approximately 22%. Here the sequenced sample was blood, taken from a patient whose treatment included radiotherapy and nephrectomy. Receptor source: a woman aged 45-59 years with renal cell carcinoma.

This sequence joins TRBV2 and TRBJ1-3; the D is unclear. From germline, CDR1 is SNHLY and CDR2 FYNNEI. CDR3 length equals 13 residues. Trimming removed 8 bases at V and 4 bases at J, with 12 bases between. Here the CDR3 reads CASPALGGNTIYF. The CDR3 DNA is TGTGCCAGCCCGGCACTGGGGGGAAACACCATATATTTT. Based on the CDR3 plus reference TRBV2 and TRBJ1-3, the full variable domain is EPEVTQTPSHQVTQMGQEVILRCVPISNHLYFYWYRQILGQKVEFLVSFYNNEISEKSEIFDDQFSVERPDGSNFTLKIRSTKLEDSAMYFCASPALGGNTIYFGEGSWLTVV.

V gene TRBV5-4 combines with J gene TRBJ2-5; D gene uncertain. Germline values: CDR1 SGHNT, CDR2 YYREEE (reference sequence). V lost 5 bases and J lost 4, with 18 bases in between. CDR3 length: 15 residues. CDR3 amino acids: CASSSAQIGRETQYF. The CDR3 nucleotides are TGTGCCAGCAGTTCCGCCCAGATAGGTCGAGAGACCCAGTACTTC.

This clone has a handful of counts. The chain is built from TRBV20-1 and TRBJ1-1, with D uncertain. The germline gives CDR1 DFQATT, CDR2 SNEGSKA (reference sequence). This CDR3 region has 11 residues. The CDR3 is CSPRVNTEAFF. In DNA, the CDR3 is TGCAGCCCAAGAGTGAACACTGAAGCTTTCTTT.

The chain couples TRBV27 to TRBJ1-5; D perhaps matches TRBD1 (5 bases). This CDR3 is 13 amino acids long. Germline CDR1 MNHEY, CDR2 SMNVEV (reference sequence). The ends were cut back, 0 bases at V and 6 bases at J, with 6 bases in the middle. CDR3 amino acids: CASSLSGVQPQHF. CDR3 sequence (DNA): TGTGCCAGCAGTTTATCAGGGGTTCAGCCCCAGCATTTT.

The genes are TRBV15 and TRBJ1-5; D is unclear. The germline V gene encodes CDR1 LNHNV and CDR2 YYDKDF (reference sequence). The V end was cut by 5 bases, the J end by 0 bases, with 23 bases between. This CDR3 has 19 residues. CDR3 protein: CATSRNLEPLTPSNQPQHF. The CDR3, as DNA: TGTGCCACCAGCCGCAACCTAGAGCCCCTAACTCCTAGCAATCAGCCCCAGCATTTT.

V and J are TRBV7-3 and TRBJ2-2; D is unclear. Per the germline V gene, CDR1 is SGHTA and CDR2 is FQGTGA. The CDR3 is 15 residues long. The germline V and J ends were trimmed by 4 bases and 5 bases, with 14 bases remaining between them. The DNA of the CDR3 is TGTGCCAGCAGCTCGGCTACTTCGGGTACCGGGGAGCTGTTTTTT. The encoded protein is CASSSATSGTGELFF. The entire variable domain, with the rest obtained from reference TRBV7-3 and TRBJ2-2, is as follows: GAGVSQTPSNKVTEKGKYVELRCDPISGHTALYWYRQSLGQGPEFLIYFQGTGAADDSGLPNDRFFAVRPEGSVSTLKIQRTERGDSAVYLCASSSATSGTGELFFGEGSRLTVL.

The chain's CDR3 is CASSPQGANNYGYTF. The CDR3, as DNA: TGTGCCAGCTCACCACAGGGGGCAAATAACTATGGCTACACCTTC. J is TRBJ1-2 and V is TRBV18, with 7 positions matching TRBD1. The length of the CDR3 is 15 residues. Germline V CDR1 and CDR2: KGHSH, LQKENI. V gave up 1 base and J gave up 1 base; unmatched junction bases: 3.

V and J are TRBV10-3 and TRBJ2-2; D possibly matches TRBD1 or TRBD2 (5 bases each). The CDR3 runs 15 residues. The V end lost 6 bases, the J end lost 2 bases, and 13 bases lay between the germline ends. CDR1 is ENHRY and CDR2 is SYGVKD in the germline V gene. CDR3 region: CAISPRGFNTGELFF. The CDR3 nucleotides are TGTGCCATCAGCCCGAGGGGTTTTAACACCGGGGAGCTGTTTTTT.

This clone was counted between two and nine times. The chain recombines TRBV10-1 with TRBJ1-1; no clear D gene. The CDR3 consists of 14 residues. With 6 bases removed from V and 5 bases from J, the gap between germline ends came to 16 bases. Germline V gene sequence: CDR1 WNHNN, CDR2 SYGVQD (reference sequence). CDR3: CASSRTYRDTEAFF. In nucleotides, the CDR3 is TGCGCCAGCAGCAGGACGTATCGGGATACTGAAGCTTTCTTT.

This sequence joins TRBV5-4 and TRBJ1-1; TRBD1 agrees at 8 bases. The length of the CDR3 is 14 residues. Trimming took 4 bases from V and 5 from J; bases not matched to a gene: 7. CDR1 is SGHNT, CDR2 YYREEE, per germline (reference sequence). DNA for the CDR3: TGTGCCAGCAGCCCGGGGACAGGAAGAACTGAAGCTTTCTTT. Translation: CASSPGTGRTEAFF.

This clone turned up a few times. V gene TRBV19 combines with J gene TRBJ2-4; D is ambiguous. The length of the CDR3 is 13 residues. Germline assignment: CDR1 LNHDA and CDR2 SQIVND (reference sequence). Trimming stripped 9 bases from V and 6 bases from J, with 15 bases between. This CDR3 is CASSLSQGNIQYF. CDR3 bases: TGTGCCAGCAGCCTTAGCCAAGGAAACATTCAGTACTTC.

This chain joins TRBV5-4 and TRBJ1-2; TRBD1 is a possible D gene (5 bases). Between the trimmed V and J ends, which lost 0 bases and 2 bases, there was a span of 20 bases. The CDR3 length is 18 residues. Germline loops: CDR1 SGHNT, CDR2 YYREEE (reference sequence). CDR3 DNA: TGTGCCAGCAGCTTGGAAATTAGGACACTAAAAGGCAACTATGGCTACACCTTC. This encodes CASSLEIRTLKGNYGYTF.

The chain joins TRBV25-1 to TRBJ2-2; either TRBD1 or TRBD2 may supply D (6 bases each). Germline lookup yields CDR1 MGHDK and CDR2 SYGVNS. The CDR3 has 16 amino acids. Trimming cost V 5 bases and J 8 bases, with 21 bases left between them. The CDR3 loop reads CASSFIGTPQGGELFF. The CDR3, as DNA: TGTGCCAGCAGTTTCATCGGGACTCCCCAGGGGGGGGAGCTGTTTTTT.

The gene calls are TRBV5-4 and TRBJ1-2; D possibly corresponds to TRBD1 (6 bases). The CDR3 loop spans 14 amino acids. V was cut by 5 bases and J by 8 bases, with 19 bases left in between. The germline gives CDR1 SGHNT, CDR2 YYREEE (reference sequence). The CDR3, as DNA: TGTGCCAGCAGGCGGGGGGACAATCTTTTCGGCTACACCTTC. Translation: CASRRGDNLFGYTF.

CDR3 DNA sequence: TGTGCCAGCAGTTCGGGACCGGCAAGCTCCTACGAGCAGTACTTC. This codes for CASSSGPASSYEQYF. The chain combines TRBV28 with TRBJ2-7, with D possibly being TRBD1 or TRBD2 (5 bases each). Trimming pared 4 bases from V and 0 bases from J, leaving 13 bases between. The CDR3 loop spans 15 amino acids. Germline V gene sequence: CDR1 MDHEN, CDR2 SYDVKM.

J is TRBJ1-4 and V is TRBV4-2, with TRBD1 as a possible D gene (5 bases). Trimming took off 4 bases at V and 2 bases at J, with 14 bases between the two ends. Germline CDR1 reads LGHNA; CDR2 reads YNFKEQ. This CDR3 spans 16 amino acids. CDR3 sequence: CASSPSLGGTNEKLFF. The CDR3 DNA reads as TGTGCCAGCAGCCCGAGTCTGGGGGGGACTAATGAAAAACTGTTTTTT.

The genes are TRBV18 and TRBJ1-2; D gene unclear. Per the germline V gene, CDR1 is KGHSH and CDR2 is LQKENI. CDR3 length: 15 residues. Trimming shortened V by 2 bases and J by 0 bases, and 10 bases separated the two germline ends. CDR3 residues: CASSPDFRTNYGYTF. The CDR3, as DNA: TGTGCCAGCTCACCAGATTTCAGGACTAACTATGGCTACACCTTC.

The DNA for the CDR3 is TGTGCCAGCAGTGCCTACTTAAACTCCTACGAGCAGTACTTC. Its protein product is CASSAYLNSYEQYF. The chain combines TRBV2 with TRBJ2-7; D not certain. Germline values: CDR1 SNHLY, CDR2 FYNNEI. The CDR3 has 14 amino acids. The ends were cut back, 4 bases at V and 0 bases at J, with 10 bases in the middle.

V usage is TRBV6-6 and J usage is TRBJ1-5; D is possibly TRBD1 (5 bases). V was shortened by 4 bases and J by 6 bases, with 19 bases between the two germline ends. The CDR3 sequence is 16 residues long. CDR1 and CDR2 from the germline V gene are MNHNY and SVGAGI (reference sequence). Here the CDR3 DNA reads TGTGCCAGCAGTTCTACAGGACAACCGATGGGTCAGCCCCAGCATTTT. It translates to CASSSTGQPMGQPQHF.

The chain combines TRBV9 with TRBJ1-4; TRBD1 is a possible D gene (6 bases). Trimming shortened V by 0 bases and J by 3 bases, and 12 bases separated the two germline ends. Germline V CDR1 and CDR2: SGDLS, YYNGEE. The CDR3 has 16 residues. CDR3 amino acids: CASSVEQGTANEKLFF. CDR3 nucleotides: TGTGCCAGCAGCGTAGAACAGGGCACAGCTAATGAAAAACTGTTTTTT.

The CDR3 nucleotides are TGTGCCAGCAGTTACTATACCCGACAGGGCTTGGAGCAGTACTTC. It is translated as CASSYYTRQGLEQYF. V is TRBV6-6 and J is TRBJ2-7, with 7 bases identical to TRBD1. Germline assignment: CDR1 MNHNY and CDR2 SVGAGI (reference sequence). The CDR3 spans 15 residues. V shed 1 base, J shed 7 bases, and the junction held 10 bases outside the gene matches.

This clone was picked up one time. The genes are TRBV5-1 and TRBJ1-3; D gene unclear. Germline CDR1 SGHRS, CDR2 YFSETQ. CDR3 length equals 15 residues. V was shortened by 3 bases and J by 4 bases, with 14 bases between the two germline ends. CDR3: CASSWAARGGNTIYF. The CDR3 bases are TGCGCCAGCAGCTGGGCCGCCCGAGGCGGAAACACCATATATTTT.

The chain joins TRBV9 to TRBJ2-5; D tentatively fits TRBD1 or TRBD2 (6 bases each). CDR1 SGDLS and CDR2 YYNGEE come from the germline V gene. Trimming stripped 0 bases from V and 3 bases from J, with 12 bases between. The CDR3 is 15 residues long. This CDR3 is CASSVDAGEEETQYF. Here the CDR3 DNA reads TGTGCCAGCAGCGTAGACGCAGGGGAGGAAGAGACCCAGTACTTC.

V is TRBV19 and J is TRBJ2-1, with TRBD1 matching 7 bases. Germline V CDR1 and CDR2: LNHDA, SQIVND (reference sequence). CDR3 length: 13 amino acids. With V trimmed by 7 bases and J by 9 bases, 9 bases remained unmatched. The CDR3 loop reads CASIGQARGEQFF. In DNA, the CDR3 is TGTGCCAGTATCGGACAGGCTAGGGGTGAGCAGTTCTTC.

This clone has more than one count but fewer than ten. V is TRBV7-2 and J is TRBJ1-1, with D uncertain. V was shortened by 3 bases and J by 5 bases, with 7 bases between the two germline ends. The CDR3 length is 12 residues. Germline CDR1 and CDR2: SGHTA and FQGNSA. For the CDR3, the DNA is TGTGCCAGCAGCTTCGATGGTACTGAAGCTTTCTTT. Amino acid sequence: CASSFDGTEAFF.

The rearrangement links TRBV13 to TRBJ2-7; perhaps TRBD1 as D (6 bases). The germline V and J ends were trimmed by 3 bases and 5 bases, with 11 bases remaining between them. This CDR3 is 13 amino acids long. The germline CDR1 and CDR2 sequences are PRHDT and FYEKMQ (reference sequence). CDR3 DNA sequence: TGTGCCAGCAGCTTCAGAAACAGGGACGAGCAGTACTTC. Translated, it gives CASSFRNRDEQYF. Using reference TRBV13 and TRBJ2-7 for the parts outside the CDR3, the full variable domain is AAGVIQSPRHLIKEKRETATLKCYPIPRHDTVYWYQQGPGQDPQFLISFYEKMQSDKGSIPDRFSAQQFSDYHSELNMSSLELGDSALYFCASSFRNRDEQYFGPGTRLTVT.